This T cell receptor beta chain originates from a study of cytomegalovirus exposure and HLA in healthy donors. Turning to this clone: Its antigen is currently unknown. This specimen includes other DNA sequences encoding the same CDR3.

Per the germline V gene, CDR1 is SGDLS and CDR2 is YYNGEE. J lost 7 bases, V lost 0 bases, and 5 bases had no gene match. There are 16 residues in the CDR3. Study results and limitations: Across all donors, roughly uniform sequencing depth was an assumption of the presence/absence analyses.

PCR employed 60 Vbeta and 13 Jbeta primers. How the authors handled the data: Approximately 78 million unique TCR beta chains, about 10 million of them shared, were counted by a later analysis. Assay: immunoSEQ multiplex PCR; the TCRdb copy retains only in-frame clones and omits some. That table gives V, J and clone size, and the DNA gave D and trimming. The sample lists about 99,000 clones, approximately 79% occurring once. This chain joins TRBV9 and TRBJ1-6, with TRBD1 identical over 9 bases. This TCR was recovered from a man between 60 and 75 years old in good health and CMV-seropositive. Sequencing was done on a sample of PBMCs. The CDR3 coding sequence is TGTGCCAGCAGCGTAGAGGGCACAGGGGGCAATTCACCCCTCCACTTT. Encoded protein: CASSVEGTGGNSPLHF.